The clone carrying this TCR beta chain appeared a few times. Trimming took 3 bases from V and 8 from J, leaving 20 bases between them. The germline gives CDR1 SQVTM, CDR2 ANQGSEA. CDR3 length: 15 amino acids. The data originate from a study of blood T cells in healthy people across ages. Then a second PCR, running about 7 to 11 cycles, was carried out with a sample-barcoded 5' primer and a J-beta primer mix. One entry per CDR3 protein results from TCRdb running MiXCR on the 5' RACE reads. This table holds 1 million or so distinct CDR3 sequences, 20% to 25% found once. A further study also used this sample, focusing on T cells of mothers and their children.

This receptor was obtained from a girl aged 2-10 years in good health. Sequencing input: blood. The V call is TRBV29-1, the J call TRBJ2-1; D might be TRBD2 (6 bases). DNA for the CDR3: TGCAGCGTTGATTGGGGGGATGAGGGGCGGCATGAGCAGTTCTTC. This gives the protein CSVDWGDEGRHEQFF.